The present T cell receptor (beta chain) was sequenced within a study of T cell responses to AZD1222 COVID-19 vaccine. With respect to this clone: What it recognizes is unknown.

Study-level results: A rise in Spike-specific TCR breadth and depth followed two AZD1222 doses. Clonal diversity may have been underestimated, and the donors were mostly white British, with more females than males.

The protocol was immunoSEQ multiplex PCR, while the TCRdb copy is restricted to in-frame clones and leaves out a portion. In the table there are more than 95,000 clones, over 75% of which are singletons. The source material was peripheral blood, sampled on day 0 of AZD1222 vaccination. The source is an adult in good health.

In DNA form, the CDR3 reads TGTGCCACCAGCAGAGACACAGTCCCAGGCTCTGGAAACACCATATATTTT. Residues: CATSRDTVPGSGNTIYF. The chain recombines TRBV15 with TRBJ1-3, with D hard to call. CDR3 length equals 17 residues. The germline CDR1 and CDR2 sequences are LNHNV and YYDKDF (reference sequence). Trimming cost V 0 bases and J 0 bases, with 12 bases left between them.